This entry features one TCR beta chain sequence. V was cut by 2 bases and J by 4 bases, with 8 bases left in between. The CDR3 is 13 amino acids. Looked up from germline, CDR1 is KGHSH and CDR2 is LQKENI. The source of the sample is a study of blood T cell repertoires in COVID-19. At the level of the study: Sites in the United States, Italy and Spain provided acute and convalescent COVID-19 samples.

In the original processing: Amplification of reference gene primers was used by the study to estimate nucleated cell counts. Repertoires were generated with immunoSEQ multiplex PCR, while TCRdb's copy carries only in-frame clones and drops some. That table furnishes V, J and clone size, whereas the DNA furnished D and trimming. The repertoire holds tens of thousands of clones, with 83% as singletons. This TCR came from an elderly man with acute or convalescent COVID-19. The specimen sequenced was peripheral blood. V and J are TRBV18 and TRBJ1-1; maybe TRBD1 (5 bases). CDR3 DNA sequence: TGTGCCAGCTCACCAAGCGGGGGCACTGAAGCTTTCTTT. Translating gives CASSPSGGTEAFF.